A selection of T cell receptor beta chains follows, all from one sample in a study of T cells in Graves' hyperthyroidism and ophthalmopathy. TCRdb re-called the multiplex PCR reads with MiXCR, one entry per CDR3 protein. Here the sample spans a few hundred thousand distinct CDR3 sequences, around 20% being singletons. The specimen sequenced was blood. These receptors originate from a man between 18 and 29 years old with Graves' hyperthyroidism. Both conserved end residues are part of each CDR3. The order of the fields is clone size, D gene, V gene, J gene, CDR3 protein, CDR3 DNA. The D gene is left open where the match is weak. Size is omitted from some rows. Given values are once, few, many or a class for expanded clones.

>many|.|TRBV5-1|TRBJ2-7
CARKGKTYEQYF
TGCGCCAGAAAAGGGAAAACCTACGAGCAGTACTTC
>few|.|TRBV9|TRBJ2-2
CASSVKGGAGGELFF
TGTGCCAGCAGCGTTAAAGGTGGAGCTGGCGGGGAGCTGTTTTTT
>.|.|TRBV4-1|TRBJ2-7
CASSQDSGTPSYEQYF
TGCGCCAGCAGCCAAGATTCGGGGACACCCTCCTACGAGCAGTACTTC
>many|TRBD2|TRBV6-9|TRBJ2-7
CASSFPGLAGPFSYEQYF
TGTGCCAGCAGTTTTCCGGGACTAGCGGGTCCTTTCTCCTACGAGCAGTACTTC
>many|TRBD1|TRBV19|TRBJ1-2
CASSIPGTVGNGYTF
TGTGCCAGTAGTATTCCCGGGACAGTTGGGAATGGCTACACCTTC
>few|.|TRBV19|TRBJ1-1
CASSISGGNTEAFF
TGTGCCAGTAGTATTTCCGGCGGGAACACTGAAGCTTTCTTT
>few|.|TRBV5-1|TRBJ2-7
CASRWDRSSYEQYF
TGCGCCAGCAGGTGGGACCGATCCTCCTACGAGCAGTACTTC
>few|.|TRBV6-1|TRBJ1-6
CASRRGRRLSSHNSPLHF
TGTGCCAGCAGGAGGGGACGTCGGCTTAGCTCCCATAATTCACCCCTCCACTTT
>many|.|TRBV27|TRBJ2-4
CASSLSPGYIQYF
TGTGCCAGCAGTTTATCACCAGGTTACATTCAGTACTTC
>.|TRBD2|TRBV6-2/TRBV6-3|TRBJ2-7
CASTGTSGGFGEQYF
TGTGCCAGCACCGGGACTAGCGGGGGTTTCGGCGAGCAGTACTTC
>few|.|TRBV28|TRBJ1-1
CASRSVNRVMNTEAFF
TGTGCCAGCAGATCCGTCAACAGGGTTATGAACACTGAAGCTTTCTTT
>many|.|TRBV2|TRBJ1-5
CASSWGTHQPQHF
TGTGCCAGCAGTTGGGGGACGCATCAGCCCCAGCATTTT
>many|TRBD1|TRBV12-3/TRBV12-4|TRBJ1-3
CASSPGQTIYF
TGTGCCAGCAGCCCGGGACAGACCATATATTTT
>few|.|TRBV28|TRBJ2-6
CASSSPRGTEVSGANVLTF
TGTGCCAGCAGTTCGCCGCGGGGGACAGAAGTCTCTGGGGCCAACGTCCTGACTTTC
>.|TRBD1|TRBV11-1|TRBJ2-7
CASSLTRTGSRIVQYF
TGTGCCAGCAGCTTGACCCGGACAGGGAGCAGGATTGTGCAGTACTTC
>few|.|TRBV5-1|TRBJ1-1
CASSFERPRMNTEAFF
TGCGCCAGCAGCTTCGAAAGGCCTAGGATGAACACTGAAGCTTTCTTT
>few|.|TRBV6-2/TRBV6-3|TRBJ1-2
CASSPDPGHWNNYGYTF
TGTGCCAGCAGCCCTGACCCGGGACACTGGAACAACTATGGCTACACCTTC
>many|.|TRBV12-3/TRBV12-4|TRBJ1-3
CASSLVQGPSSGNTIYF
TGTGCCAGCAGTTTAGTTCAGGGTCCCAGCTCTGGAAACACCATATATTTT
>.|.|TRBV7-3|TRBJ2-2
CASSLTAGAGTGELFF
TGTGCCAGCAGCTTAACGGCGGGGGCGGGCACCGGGGAGCTGTTTTTT
>.|TRBD1|TRBV7-2|TRBJ1-6
CASSPRQGPDSPLHF
TGTGCCAGCAGCCCCCGACAGGGCCCAGATTCACCCCTCCACTTT
>.|TRBD1|TRBV11-1|TRBJ1-1
CASSSRGQGFSNTEAFF
TGTGCCAGCAGCTCAAGGGGACAGGGCTTTTCGAACACTGAAGCTTTCTTT
>many|.|TRBV2|TRBJ1-5
CASSETQQRGGTQHF
TGTGCCAGCAGTGAAACGCAACAACGGGGTGGGACCCAGCATTTT
>many|TRBD2|TRBV6-5|TRBJ2-7
CASRASGGHEQYF
TGTGCCAGCAGGGCTAGCGGGGGCCACGAGCAGTACTTC
>.|.|TRBV4-1|TRBJ1-2
CASSTTRWGSLYGYTF
TGCGCCAGCAGCACGACGCGGTGGGGGTCCCTCTATGGCTACACCTTC
>.|.|TRBV30|TRBJ2-2
CAWSVRSNTGELFF
TGTGCCTGGAGTGTACGCAGTAACACCGGGGAGCTGTTTTTT
>many|TRBD1|TRBV11-2|TRBJ1-5
CASSGQGQPQHF
TGTGCCAGCAGCGGACAGGGGCAGCCCCAGCATTTT
>.|TRBD2|TRBV12-3/TRBV12-4|TRBJ2-7
CASSRGVGLYEQYF
TGTGCCAGCTCCCGGGGGGTCGGACTCTACGAGCAGTACTTC
>many|.|TRBV27|TRBJ2-4
CASRRKGVIKNIQYF
TGTGCCAGCAGGAGGAAGGGGGTAATCAAAAACATTCAGTACTTC